Shown below are 24 T cell receptor beta chains from a single sample sequenced in a study of blood T cell repertoires in COVID-19 (dated by TCRdb to the early 2020s). Libraries were made using the immunoSEQ multiplex PCR assay. TCRdb stores this immuneACCESS table with in-frame sequences only. Part of the clones is absent; in the studies checked, under half of the shortfall reflects unresolved V genes, and no reason is known for the rest. This sample gives about 25,000 clones in total; around 90% of them show up just once. 8% to 10% of the sample is in the top ten clones. Specimen: peripheral blood. These receptors were collected from a human donor with active COVID-19. The donor label of this sample is uncertain.

This clone was counted a single time. The chain links TRBV24-1 to TRBJ2-5; a possible D gene is TRBD1 (6 bases). The CDR3 totals 15 residues. Germline values: CDR1 KGHDR, CDR2 SFDVKD. Trimming stripped 4 bases from V and 8 bases from J, with 19 bases between. The CDR3: CATSDQDRFQGTQYF. The CDR3, as DNA: TGTGCCACCAGTGACCAGGACAGATTCCAGGGAACCCAGTACTTC.

The chain recombines TRBV6-6 with TRBJ2-3, with D possibly TRBD2 on 6 matching bases. The CDR3 is 16 amino acids. The V end lost 4 bases, the J end lost 0 bases, and 14 bases lay between the germline ends. Germline-derived CDR1 and CDR2 are MNHNY and SVGAGI (reference sequence). CDR3 amino acids: CASSSGTLRSTDTQYF. The CDR3, as DNA: TGTGCCAGCAGTTCCGGGACTCTTCGTAGCACAGATACGCAGTATTTT.

The chain combines TRBV9 with TRBJ1-6; TRBD1 is a possible D gene (6 bases). V dropped 0 bases and J dropped 5 bases, with 18 bases sitting between them. The CDR3 length is 18 residues. Germline CDR1 reads SGDLS; CDR2 reads YYNGEE. The CDR3 DNA reads as TGTGCCAGCAGCGTAGAAGGGGGTCTTACCATTAATAATTCACCCCTCCACTTT. Its translation: CASSVEGGLTINNSPLHF.

The chain has TRBV9 and TRBJ2-3, with 7 bases aligning to TRBD2. The CDR3 sequence is 15 residues long. Trimming took 3 bases from V and 2 from J; bases not matched to a gene: 6. Germline V gene lookup returns CDR1 SGDLS and CDR2 YYNGEE. The CDR3 DNA sequence: TGTGCCAGCAGCGCCCTAGCGGAGCCCACAGATACGCAGTATTTT. Translated: CASSALAEPTDTQYF.

The chain uses TRBV7-2 and TRBJ2-7; D is ambiguous. The germline V gene has CDR1 SGHTA and CDR2 FQGNSA. The CDR3 sequence is 14 residues long. The V gene lost 4 bases and the J gene lost 4 bases, with 14 bases spanning the gap. CDR3 sequence reads: CASSYLVNPYEQYF. CDR3 nucleotides: TGTGCCAGCAGCTACCTAGTGAATCCGTACGAGCAGTACTTC. Based on the CDR3 plus reference TRBV7-2 and TRBJ2-7, the full variable domain is GAGVSQSPSNKVTEKGKDVELRCDPISGHTALYWYRQSLGQGLEFLIYFQGNSAPDKSGLPSDRFSAERTGGSVSTLTIQRTQQEDSAVYLCASSYLVNPYEQYFGPGTRLTVT.

This chain links TRBV7-2 with TRBJ2-2, with 7 nucleotides matching TRBD2. CDR3 size: 15 residues. Germline CDR1 SGHTA, CDR2 FQGNSA. J gave up 6 bases and V 1 base, and 5 bases lay outside the gene matches. The CDR3 nucleotides are TGTGCCAGCAGCTTAGAAAGTGCGGGGGCCGGGGAGCTGTTTTTT. This codes for CASSLESAGAGELFF.

V is TRBV7-2 and J is TRBJ2-5, with 9 bases lining up with TRBD2. Looked up from germline, CDR1 is SGHTA and CDR2 is FQGNSA. The junction had 10 bases not matched to a gene; V was cut back by 4 bases and J by 4 bases. The CDR3 extends over 16 amino acids. CDR3 sequence: CASSSTPSAGGETQYF. CDR3 DNA: TGTGCCAGCAGCTCCACCCCCTCAGCGGGGGGAGAGACCCAGTACTTC.

The J gene is TRBJ2-7, the V gene TRBV2; 9 positions agree with TRBD2. Trimming at V came to 6 bases and at J to 0 bases, leaving 6 bases not matched to a gene. CDR3 length: 15 residues. In germline, CDR1 is SNHLY, CDR2 FYNNEI. This chain's CDR3 is CASRTSGVSSYEQYF. CDR3 DNA: TGTGCCAGCAGGACTAGCGGCGTAAGCTCCTACGAGCAGTACTTC.

The chain carries TRBV11-2 and TRBJ2-4; tentative D call: TRBD2 (7 bases). The CDR3 is 16 residues long. Germline values: CDR1 SGHAT, CDR2 FQNNGV. Trimming cost V 5 bases and J 3 bases, with 17 bases left between them. The CDR3 DNA is TGTGCCAGCAGCCTGAGGGGGAGCGGGAACAAAAACATTCAGTACTTC. Protein: CASSLRGSGNKNIQYF.

This clone was counted a few times. The rearrangement uses TRBV23-1 and TRBJ2-1; possible D gene TRBD2, 6 bases. TRBV23-1 is an ORF, and what it does is uncertain. The CDR3 spans 16 residues. V was clipped by 8 bases and J by 9 bases, with 26 bases between them. CDR3: CASLHSYRLVIGEQFF. Written as DNA, the CDR3 is TGCGCCAGCCTGCACTCCTACAGACTAGTTATCGGTGAGCAGTTCTTC.

J is TRBJ2-3 and V is TRBV29-1; 7 positions agree with TRBD1. J was trimmed by 4 bases and V by 4 bases; bases with no gene match: 8. Germline V CDR1 and CDR2: SQVTM, ANQGSEA. This CDR3 is 14 amino acids long. CDR3 bases: TGCAGCGTTGGGGAGTCGACAGGGTCAGATACGCAGTATTTT. It encodes CSVGESTGSDTQYF.

With respect to this clone: Other DNA sequences within the sample encode an identical CDR3. The chain links TRBV19 to TRBJ2-5; TRBD2 is a possible D gene (6 bases). Germline V gene sequence: CDR1 LNHDA, CDR2 SQIVND (reference sequence). Trimming removed 3 bases at V and 5 bases at J, with 10 bases between. The CDR3 sequence is 13 residues long. CDR3 coding DNA: TGTGCCAGTAGTATGGTTGGGGGGGAGACCCAGTACTTC. Protein: CASSMVGGETQYF.

This clone was seen a single time. The V call is TRBV6-2 or TRBV6-3, the J call TRBJ1-2; TRBD1 aligns across 9 bases. CDR3 length: 18 amino acids. The V gene end was trimmed by 2 bases and the J gene end by 0 bases; junction bases not matched to a gene: 10. Germline V gene lookup returns CDR1 MNHEY and CDR2 SVGEGT. CDR3 sequence (DNA): TGTGCCAGCAGTTACGTGGGACAGGGAATTCGGGCTAACTATGGCTACACCTTC. Residues: CASSYVGQGIRANYGYTF.

The rearrangement links TRBV4-1 to TRBJ2-7; 9 bases agree with TRBD1. From germline, CDR1 is MGHRA and CDR2 YSYEKL. The CDR3 totals 14 residues. Losses at the gene ends were 1 base for V and 3 bases for J; bases not matched to a gene: 1. CDR3: CASSQGTGDYEQYF. CDR3 coding DNA: TGCGCCAGCAGCCAAGGGACAGGGGACTACGAGCAGTACTTC.

CDR3 residues: CAWRAPLAGGPQADTQYF. For the CDR3, the DNA is TGTGCCTGGAGGGCCCCACTAGCGGGAGGGCCTCAGGCAGATACGCAGTATTTT. This chain uses TRBV30 with TRBJ2-3; 13 positions agree with TRBD2. With 3 bases clipped from V and 4 bases from J, the junction kept 13 bases outside the gene matches. This CDR3 is built from 18 residues. CDR1 GTSNPN and CDR2 SVGIG come from the germline V gene (reference sequence).

V is TRBV29-1 and J is TRBJ1-1; TRBD1 matches at 9 bases. The CDR3 consists of 14 residues. The V segment lost 5 bases and the J segment 1 base; nucleotides outside the gene matches: 5. Germline V gene lookup returns CDR1 SQVTM and CDR2 ANQGSEA. The CDR3, as DNA: TGCAGCGTTCACAGGGGGCTGGGGAACACTGAAGCTTTCTTT. As protein: CSVHRGLGNTEAFF. The variable domain in full, completed from reference TRBV29-1 and TRBJ1-1, reads SAVISQKPSRDICQRGTSLTIQCQVDSQVTMMFWYRQQPGQSLTLIATANQGSEATYESGFVIDKFPISRPNLTFSTLTVSNMSPEDSSIYLCSVHRGLGNTEAFFGQGTRLTVV.

This clone has only a few counts. The chain combines TRBV19 with TRBJ2-7; 10 bases are shared with TRBD1. The CDR3 is 14 amino acids. The V and J ends lost 6 bases and 1 base, in that order; junction bases with no gene match: 3. Per the germline V gene, CDR1 is LNHDA and CDR2 is SQIVND (reference sequence). The CDR3 DNA follows: TGTGCCAGTAGAAGGACAGGGGGTTCCTACGAGCAGTACTTC. It specifies CASRRTGGSYEQYF.

This clone was observed a handful of times. The chain combines TRBV19 with TRBJ1-5; D gene ambiguous. The germline V gene encodes CDR1 LNHDA and CDR2 SQIVND (reference sequence). This CDR3 contains 12 residues. The V end was cut by 11 bases, the J end by 3 bases, with 11 bases between. CDR3: CASSRSNQPQHF. CDR3 sequence (DNA): TGTGCCTCGTCCAGATCCAATCAGCCCCAGCATTTT.

V and J are TRBV5-1 and TRBJ2-1; 7 positions match TRBD2. V dropped 4 bases and J dropped 5; count of bases not matched to a gene: 9. Looked up from germline, CDR1 is SGHRS and CDR2 is YFSETQ. CDR3 size: 15 residues. The CDR3 protein is CASSPLSGTNNEQFF. CDR3 nucleotides: TGCGCCAGCAGCCCCTTAAGCGGGACTAACAATGAGCAGTTCTTC.

A few counts support this clone. This chain links TRBV7-3 with TRBJ2-7; D is possibly TRBD1 (6 bases). Trimming stripped 2 bases from V and 1 base from J, with 24 bases between. Per germline, CDR1 SGHTA and CDR2 FQGTGA. The CDR3 sequence is 19 residues long. CDR3 in DNA: TGTGCCAGCAGCTTATCACGGGAACGGGACAAAAGGGATTCCTACGAGCAGTACTTC. Translated: CASSLSRERDKRDSYEQYF.

V and J are TRBV18 and TRBJ2-1; TRBD2 matches 10 bases. After removal of 9 bases from V and 8 bases from J, the junction contained 13 bases not matched to a gene. This CDR3 has 15 residues. CDR1 and CDR2 from the germline V gene are KGHSH and LQKENI. The CDR3 region is CASQKREGRSDEQFF. CDR3 DNA sequence: TGTGCCAGTCAAAAGCGGGAGGGCCGGAGCGATGAGCAGTTCTTC.

The genes are TRBV4-1 and TRBJ2-7; 7 bases fit TRBD1. Unmatched junction bases numbered 6, after V lost 3 bases and J lost 4 bases. CDR3 length: 14 amino acids. In germline, CDR1 is MGHRA, CDR2 YSYEKL. The chain's CDR3 is CASSHRDSNYEQYF. The CDR3 DNA is TGCGCCAGCAGCCACCGGGACAGTAATTACGAGCAGTACTTC.

The gene calls are TRBV28 and TRBJ2-7; 7 bases fit TRBD2. The CDR3 spans 13 residues. V lost 6 bases and J lost 3; bases outside the gene matches: 5. From germline, CDR1 is MDHEN and CDR2 SYDVKM. The CDR3 nucleotides are TGTGCCAGCAGCCGACTAGCTGGCTACGAGCAGTACTTC. This encodes CASSRLAGYEQYF.

The chain has TRBV7-8 and TRBJ1-5; possibly TRBD1 for D (6 bases). From germline, CDR1 is SGHVS and CDR2 FQNEAQ. The CDR3 runs to 18 residues. The ends were cut back, 5 bases at V and 2 bases at J, with 22 bases in the middle. The CDR3 protein is CASSHPTGGARGNQPQHF. In DNA, the CDR3 is TGTGCCAGCAGCCACCCCACGGGGGGGGCTAGGGGCAATCAGCCCCAGCATTTT.